Presented here are 31 T cell receptor beta chains from one specimen sequenced in a study of cytomegalovirus exposure and HLA in healthy donors. Both 60 Vbeta primers and 13 Jbeta primers went into the PCR. TCRdb keeps only in-frame clones here, not all; method: immunoSEQ multiplex PCR. This sample has some 150,000 clones, with 64% found just once. The sequencing sample was made of PBMCs. These receptors all stem from a woman aged 40 to 50 in good health and CMV-seronegative.

The rearrangement uses TRBV28 and TRBJ1-4, with TRBD1 as a possible D gene (6 bases). With 5 bases removed from V and 8 bases from J, the gap between germline ends came to 15 bases. The CDR3 totals 14 residues. Germline loops: CDR1 MDHEN, CDR2 SYDVKM. DNA for the CDR3: TGTGCCAGCAGTCCTACAGGGCCCCGGGAAAAACTGTTTTTT. As protein: CASSPTGPREKLFF.

The rearrangement joins TRBV29-1 to TRBJ2-3; D ambiguous. CDR1 and CDR2 from the germline V gene are SQVTM and ANQGSEA. This CDR3 region has 12 residues. The V end lost 7 bases, the J end lost 1 base, and 9 bases lay between the germline ends. The CDR3: CSERQGTDTQYF. CDR3 sequence (DNA): TGCAGCGAACGACAAGGCACAGATACGCAGTATTTT.

In DNA form, the CDR3 reads TGTGCCAGCAGCTTCACAGGGAACTATGGCTACACCTTC. Its translation is CASSFTGNYGYTF. This chain links TRBV27 with TRBJ1-2; weak D call: TRBD1 (6 bases). This CDR3 contains 13 residues. Trimming removed 6 bases from V and 2 bases from J, with 10 bases in between. Germline V CDR1 and CDR2: MNHEY, SMNVEV (reference sequence).

This CDR3 is CASSPRDRGTSPLHF. DNA for the CDR3: TGTGCCAGCAGCCCCAGGGACAGGGGTACTTCACCCCTCCACTTT. The rearrangement links TRBV5-6 to TRBJ1-6; 10 bases line up with TRBD1. The germline gives CDR1 SGHDT, CDR2 YYEEEE. V gave up 4 bases and J gave up 9 bases; unmatched junction bases: 7. The CDR3 runs to 15 residues.

This chain connects TRBV5-1 to TRBJ2-3, with 7 bases identical to TRBD1. The CDR3 is made up of 13 amino acids. Trimming cost V 4 bases and J 6 bases; bases outside gene matches: 5. Germline V gene lookup returns CDR1 SGHRS and CDR2 YFSETQ. As DNA, the CDR3 is TGCGCCAGCAGCGTTACAGGGGAGGATACGCAGTATTTT. It specifies CASSVTGEDTQYF.

This clone has only one observation. Other nucleotide sequences from this sample produce the same CDR3. In DNA form, the CDR3 reads TGTGCCAGCAGTGAAACGGGGGATCAGCCCCAGCATTTT. Translating gives CASSETGDQPQHF. V gene TRBV25-1 combines with J gene TRBJ1-5, with D possibly TRBD1 on 5 matching bases. Trimming removed 2 bases at V and 5 bases at J, with 7 bases between. The CDR3 contains 13 residues. Per germline, CDR1 MGHDK and CDR2 SYGVNS.

This rearrangement joins TRBV10-3 to TRBJ2-7; 7 nucleotides line up with TRBD2. The CDR3 runs to 18 residues. Per the germline V gene, CDR1 is ENHRY and CDR2 is SYGVKD. V lost 5 bases, J lost 5 bases, and 21 bases stayed unmatched. CDR3 protein: CAISRKPLLGSGMNEQYF. The CDR3 coding sequence is TGTGCCATCAGTCGCAAACCCTTATTAGGGAGCGGGATGAACGAGCAGTACTTC.

This chain connects TRBV7-6 to TRBJ2-5; the D gene is possibly TRBD1 (6 bases). Trimming cost V 2 bases and J 0 bases, with 10 bases left between them. Germline CDR1 is SGHVS and CDR2 is FNYEAQ. The CDR3 totals 15 residues. CDR3 residues: CASSLLRGYQETQYF. The CDR3 DNA reads TGTGCCAGCAGCTTATTAAGGGGGTACCAAGAGACCCAGTACTTC.

This sequence joins TRBV9 and TRBJ2-1; 7 bases fit TRBD2. Per germline, CDR1 SGDLS and CDR2 YYNGEE. V lost 0 bases to trimming and J lost 4 bases; unmatched junction nucleotides: 4. The CDR3 sequence is 15 residues long. The CDR3 nucleotides read TGTGCCAGCAGCGTAGTGTCGGGGGGATACAATGAGCAGTTCTTC. It specifies CASSVVSGGYNEQFF.

The V gene is TRBV30, the J gene TRBJ1-2; 10 nucleotides agree with TRBD1. The CDR3 consists of 14 residues. The V gene end was trimmed by 1 base and the J gene end by 8 bases; junction bases not matched to a gene: 7. Germline V CDR1 and CDR2: GTSNPN, SVGIG (reference sequence). The DNA of the CDR3 is TGTGCCTGGAGTGGGGACAGGGGCCGACGCGGCTACACCTTC. This sequence encodes CAWSGDRGRRGYTF.

This clone showed up just a few times. The chain carries TRBV2 and TRBJ2-3; TRBD1 matches at 9 bases. From germline, CDR1 is SNHLY and CDR2 FYNNEI. The CDR3 extends over 15 amino acids. V lost 6 bases to trimming and J lost 1 base; unmatched junction nucleotides: 5. The CDR3 here is CASRSQGAGTDTQYF. The CDR3 DNA reads TGTGCCAGCAGATCACAGGGGGCTGGCACAGATACGCAGTATTTT.

V usage is TRBV19 and J usage is TRBJ1-5; unclear D gene. Germline V lookup: CDR1 LNHDA, CDR2 SQIVND (reference sequence). The CDR3 has 15 residues. With 4 bases removed from V and 0 bases from J, the gap between germline ends came to 10 bases. This chain's CDR3 is CASSTQAYSNQPQHF. Written as DNA, the CDR3 is TGTGCCAGTAGTACGCAGGCTTATAGCAATCAGCCCCAGCATTTT.

Concerning this clone: The same CDR3 is also encoded by other DNA sequences in this sample. The gene calls are TRBV9 and TRBJ1-3; D possibly corresponds to TRBD1 (5 bases). This CDR3 spans 15 amino acids. Germline V CDR1 and CDR2: SGDLS, YYNGEE. V was cut by 0 bases and J by 0 bases, with 7 bases left in between. This chain's CDR3 is CASSVGRGSGNTIYF. CDR3 DNA: TGTGCCAGCAGCGTAGGAAGGGGCTCTGGAAACACCATATATTTT.

The rearrangement joins TRBV9 to TRBJ2-5; 8 positions agree with TRBD2. Germline V gives CDR1 SGDLS, CDR2 YYNGEE. Losses at the gene ends were 0 bases for V and 6 bases for J; bases not matched to a gene: 4. The CDR3 contains 14 residues. This chain's CDR3 is CASSVEGGGKTQYF. The CDR3 nucleotides are TGTGCCAGCAGCGTAGAAGGCGGGGGGAAGACCCAGTACTTC.

V gene TRBV2 combines with J gene TRBJ1-6, with 8 bases matching TRBD1. Unmatched junction bases numbered 9, after V lost 5 bases and J lost 6 bases. CDR1 is SNHLY, CDR2 FYNNEI, per germline. The CDR3 has 16 amino acids. For the CDR3, the DNA is TGTGCCAGCAGTTCAGGGGGGACAGGTCCTAATTCACCCCTCCACTTT. As protein: CASSSGGTGPNSPLHF.

The chain has TRBV7-9 and TRBJ1-4, with D perhaps TRBD1 (5 bases). Germline V gene sequence: CDR1 SEHNR, CDR2 FQNEAQ (reference sequence). The V gene lost 5 bases and the J gene lost 5 bases, with 12 bases spanning the gap. This CDR3 is 14 amino acids long. CDR3 in DNA: TGTGCCAGCAGCACCGACAGAGAAAATGAAAAACTGTTTTTT. Translating gives CASSTDRENEKLFF.

The chain recombines TRBV6-6 with TRBJ1-2, with a tentative D call TRBD1 (6 bases). There are 13 residues in the CDR3. Germline V gene data show CDR1 as MNHNY and CDR2 as SVGAGI (reference sequence). The V end was cut by 7 bases, the J end by 8 bases, with 17 bases between. This CDR3 reads CASTLEGGPGYTF. The CDR3 DNA reads TGTGCCAGCACTCTCGAGGGGGGGCCAGGCTACACCTTC.

The rearrangement links TRBV4-1 to TRBJ1-2, with 9 bases identical to TRBD1. This CDR3 contains 15 residues. Germline CDR1 is MGHRA and CDR2 is YSYEKL. V gave up 2 bases and J gave up 2 bases; unmatched junction bases: 3. The CDR3 spells CASSQRDRANYGYTF. Written as DNA, the CDR3 is TGCGCCAGCAGCCAACGGGACAGGGCGAACTATGGCTACACCTTC.

V gene TRBV27 combines with J gene TRBJ2-7; 11 nucleotides match TRBD1. Germline lookup yields CDR1 MNHEY and CDR2 SMNVEV (reference sequence). The CDR3 spans 14 residues. The V gene end was trimmed by 5 bases and the J gene end by 6 bases; junction bases not matched to a gene: 6. CDR3 sequence: CASSLRDRGTEQYF. Here the CDR3 DNA reads TGTGCCAGCAGTCTACGGGACAGGGGGACCGAGCAGTACTTC.

The chain uses TRBV4-1 and TRBJ1-5; D is ambiguous. The V end lost 0 bases, the J end lost 1 base, and 10 bases lay between the germline ends. The CDR3 consists of 16 residues. CDR1 and CDR2 (germline): MGHRA, YSYEKL. CDR3: CASSQEAGSSNQPQHF. The CDR3 DNA reads TGCGCCAGCAGCCAAGAAGCGGGGTCAAGCAATCAGCCCCAGCATTTT.

This chain joins TRBV7-9 and TRBJ2-6, with 7 bases matching TRBD2. V lost 2 bases and J lost 4; bases outside the gene matches: 2. Germline V lookup: CDR1 SEHNR, CDR2 FQNEAQ (reference sequence). The CDR3 contains 15 residues. CDR3: CASSLRGVGANVLTF. The DNA of the CDR3 is TGTGCCAGCAGCTTACGGGGGGTGGGGGCCAACGTCCTGACTTTC.

Only a few counts were recorded for this clone. V usage is TRBV30 and J usage is TRBJ1-5; TRBD1 might be the D (6 bases). Trimming pared 1 base from V and 4 bases from J, leaving 8 bases between. The CDR3 spans 13 residues. CDR1 GTSNPN and CDR2 SVGIG come from the germline V gene (reference sequence). CDR3 sequence reads: CAWSGGLNQPQHF. The CDR3 DNA reads TGTGCCTGGAGTGGGGGGCTAAATCAGCCCCAGCATTTT.

Turning to this clone: Compared with germline, one end of the junction differs, possibly owing to a read error. This chain connects TRBV7-9 to TRBJ2-1; no definite D call. CDR1 and CDR2 from the germline V gene are SEHNR and FQNEAQ (reference sequence). This CDR3 spans 13 amino acids. The CDR3 is CASSPLVVNGQFF. The CDR3 DNA reads TGTGCCAGCAGCCCCCTGGTAGTGAATGGGCAGTTCTTC. The full variable domain, rest sourced from reference TRBV7-9 and TRBJ2-1, is DTGVSQNPRHKITKRGQNVTFRCDPISEHNRLYWYRQTLGQGPEFLTYFQNEAQLEKSRLLSDRFSAERPKGSFSTLEIQRTEQGDSAMYLCASSPLVVNGQFFGPGTRLTVL.

The rearrangement joins TRBV18 to TRBJ1-1; a weak D match, TRBD1 (5 bases). This CDR3 has 13 amino acids. V was clipped by 0 bases and J by 3 bases, with 5 bases between them. Germline CDR1 and CDR2: KGHSH and LQKENI. The CDR3 here is CASSPPGDTEAFF. The CDR3 DNA follows: TGTGCCAGCTCACCACCAGGGGACACTGAAGCTTTCTTT.

CDR3 nucleotide sequence: TGTGCCAGCAGCGCCCAACAGGGGCTGGAAGCTTTCTTT. Translated: CASSAQQGLEAFF. This chain uses TRBV9 with TRBJ1-1; 7 bases align to TRBD1. Germline V CDR1 and CDR2: SGDLS, YYNGEE. This CDR3 region has 13 residues. With 3 bases clipped from V and 8 bases from J, the junction kept 7 bases outside the gene matches.

The V call is TRBV30, the J call TRBJ1-3; 7 bases match TRBD1. This CDR3 region has 14 residues. With 5 bases clipped from V and 0 bases from J, the junction kept 4 bases outside the gene matches. Germline V gene sequence: CDR1 GTSNPN, CDR2 SVGIG (reference sequence). The CDR3 bases are TGTGCCTGGGACAGGGCTACCTCTGGAAACACCATATATTTT. Translating gives CAWDRATSGNTIYF.

DNA of the CDR3: TGTGCCAGCAGCGTAGGACCGGGTGAGGAGCAGTTCTTC. Protein: CASSVGPGEEQFF. The J gene is TRBJ2-1, the V gene TRBV9; D gene unclear. Trimming removed 0 bases from V and 10 bases from J, with 11 bases in between. Germline CDR1 is SGDLS and CDR2 is YYNGEE. The CDR3 is 13 residues long. Using reference TRBV9 and TRBJ2-1 for the parts outside the CDR3, the full variable domain is DSGVTQTPKHLITATGQRVTLRCSPRSGDLSVYWYQQSLDQGLQFLIQYYNGEERAKGNILERFSAQQFPDLHSELNLSSLELGDSALYFCASSVGPGEEQFFGPGTRLTVL.

This chain uses TRBV4-3 with TRBJ2-3; maybe TRBD2 (5 bases). This CDR3 has 15 residues. V shed 3 bases and J shed 6 bases, with 16 bases lying between them. Per the germline V gene, CDR1 is LGHNA and CDR2 is YSLEER. The CDR3 reads CASSHVGYGVDTQYF. CDR3 coding DNA: TGCGCCAGCAGCCACGTGGGCTACGGGGTGGATACGCAGTATTTT.

This clone has just a few counts. The chain uses TRBV11-2 and TRBJ2-1; a possible D gene is TRBD2 (6 bases). Germline V gives CDR1 SGHAT, CDR2 FQNNGV. This CDR3 spans 16 amino acids. Trimming cost V 1 base and J 3 bases, with 13 bases left between them. The chain's CDR3 is CASSLGRDLIYNEQFF. As DNA, the CDR3 is TGTGCCAGCAGCTTAGGGAGGGACCTCATCTACAATGAGCAGTTCTTC.

The chain has TRBV5-1 and TRBJ2-7; the D gene is possibly TRBD2 (6 bases). The CDR3 covers 13 residues. Trimming removed 3 bases at V and 1 base at J, with 8 bases between. The germline gives CDR1 SGHRS, CDR2 YFSETQ. The CDR3 nucleotides read TGCGCCAGCAGCTCGGGGGTTTCCTACGAGCAGTACTTC. Residues: CASSSGVSYEQYF.

The chain has TRBV2 and TRBJ1-2; D not certain. This CDR3 comprises 13 residues. Trimming removed 5 bases from V and 2 bases from J, with 9 bases in between. Germline CDR1 reads SNHLY; CDR2 reads FYNNEI. CDR3 residues: CASSYAENYGYTF. The CDR3 DNA reads as TGTGCCAGCAGTTACGCGGAGAACTATGGCTACACCTTC.